This T cell receptor (beta chain) was observed in a study of radiation and T cells in renal cell carcinoma. This sample's time point: blood 4 weeks post-SBRT, at nephrectomy. As for treatment: 15 Gy SBRT to primary tumor, nephrectomy 4 weeks later. Study results and caveats: From baseline, blood top tumor clonotypes peaked at 2 weeks post-radiation.

This table comes from immunoSEQ multiplex PCR, and its TCRdb copy is limited to in-frame clones, with some not included. The sample lists around 100,000 clones, 84% seen once, with roughly 7.6% in the top ten. Worth noting for this clone: Its specificity is unknown.

This specimen was blood, taken from a patient whose treatment included radiotherapy and nephrectomy. This clonotype was sampled from a man in his 60s with renal cell carcinoma.

The DNA of the CDR3 is TGCGCCAGCAGCCCCTGGGGCCCCCCGGATGAGCAGTTCTTC. Amino acids: CASSPWGPPDEQFF. The V gene is TRBV5-1, the J gene TRBJ2-1; D possibly corresponds to TRBD1 (5 bases). Between the trimmed V and J ends, which lost 4 bases and 8 bases, there was a span of 16 bases. The germline V gene has CDR1 SGHRS and CDR2 YFSETQ. This CDR3 spans 14 amino acids.